This T cell receptor (beta chain) was sequenced in a study of blood T cell repertoires in COVID-19 (dated by TCRdb to about 2020). For the wider study: Collaborator samples came from the United States, Italy and Spain and covered acute and convalescent phases of COVID-19. Where HLA class I and class II types were available, the types were taken from metadata supplied by the sample provider, not from assay-based typing. Nearly every sample came with metadata listing a de-identified subject ID, COVID-19 status, age in years and sex. The prospective study material was composed of cDNA or gDNA derived from T cells, B-cell-depleted T cells, or PBMCs. Deeply sampled blood TCRbeta repertoires from subjects exposed to, actively infected with, or recovered from COVID-19 were included in the dataset. Samples were obtained from the ongoing ImmuneRACE study (first 160 participants) and from about 1,300 subjects provided by 6 global collaborators. The repertoires were released in a freely available public database intended as a resource for research on the immune response to SARS-CoV-2. General findings and caveats noted by the study authors: Clinical and demographic metadata were provided uncurated, with the amount varying by source and participant.

From the cysteine through the phenylalanine, the CDR3 covers 12 amino acids. The retained sequence is limited to the CDR3, 36 bases, with the frame set at the first base. Sequences SNHLY (CDR1) and FYNNEI (CDR2) are obtained from the germline V gene. TCRbeta CDR3 regions were amplified from genomic DNA by means of the immunoSEQ Assay, a bias-controlled multiplex PCR. In the source study's methods: Within the assay, amplification of reference gene primers was used to estimate how many nucleated cells each sample contained. Sequence reads were collapsed and filtered to measure the absolute abundance of every unique TCRbeta CDR3 rearrangement. For each sample, productive Simpson clonality was calculated by taking the square root of Simpson's diversity index across productive rearrangements. The source is immuneACCESS, and TCRdb retained only in-frame sequences with V and J called. Part of the clones is not carried over; for the studies checked, unresolved V genes explain less than half of this, and the remainder is unexplained. That table is the source of V, J and clone size, and D and trimming were worked out from the DNA. This sample lists around 200,000 clones; roughly nine tenths were detected once. Clones ranked in the top ten supply around 2.2% of the sample.

Turning to this clone: No antigen is known for it. A junction end diverges from the germline sequence, so it may reflect a read error.

Whole blood was collected in K2EDTA tubes by collaborating institutions according to the institutions' own protocols. Collaborator samples were shipped for TCRbeta analysis as frozen whole blood, isolated PBMCs, or DNA extracted from either sample type. The sample was peripheral blood. This clonotype was sampled from a woman in her forties or fifties with acute or convalescent COVID-19. The receptor chain draws on TRBV2 and TRBJ1-1, and perhaps TRBD1 as D gene, on 6 matching bases. The bases read TGTGCCGGCAGGGGCGGGGGAACTGAAGCTTTCTTT. It encodes CAGRGGGTEAFF.